The T cell receptor (beta chain) described here comes from a study of cytomegalovirus exposure and HLA in healthy donors. On the study more broadly: Drawn from HLA-typed donors, tens of millions of unique TCRs were held in an early data release.

Study observations and caveats: TCR beta chains numbering about 160 were designated cytomegalovirus-associated.

Remarks on this clone: Its target is unknown.

Trimming shortened V by 0 bases and J by 4 bases, and 7 bases separated the two germline ends. Per the germline V gene, CDR1 is SGDLS and CDR2 is YYNGEE. The CDR3 extends over 13 amino acids. This PCR relied on a set of 60 Vbeta primers and 13 Jbeta primers. In the original analysis: In a later analysis, around 11 million of about 80 million unique beta chains occurred in at least two donors. Method: immunoSEQ multiplex PCR; TCRdb's copy keeps in-frame clones and lacks some. From that table come the V and J calls and clone size; the DNA was used to work out D and trimming. The sample carries around 190,000 clones, around nine tenths recorded once.

Sequencing was done on a sample of PBMCs. This receptor was identified in a woman between 18 and 30 years old in good health and CMV-seronegative. The rearrangement uses TRBV9 and TRBJ2-5, with a possible D match to TRBD2 (5 bases). The CDR3 region is CASSVGLAETQYF. The CDR3 DNA sequence: TGTGCCAGCAGCGTAGGGCTAGCAGAGACCCAGTACTTC. The full variable domain, completed using reference TRBV9 and TRBJ2-5, is DSGVTQTPKHLITATGQRVTLRCSPRSGDLSVYWYQQSLDQGLQFLIQYYNGEERAKGNILERFSAQQFPDLHSELNLSSLELGDSALYFCASSVGLAETQYFGPGTRLLVL.